This T cell receptor beta chain stems from a study of cytotoxic CD8 clonotypes in ibrutinib-treated CLL. Clones were read by immunoSEQ multiplex PCR, and TCRdb kept only the in-frame ones, dropping some. The sample records over 250,000 clones, around 69% being singletons. TCR beta libraries used around 1.8 micrograms of DNA from cryopreserved PBMCs. Germline V lookup: CDR1 SGHAT, CDR2 FQNNGV. The length of the CDR3 is 15 residues. V was trimmed by 5 bases and J by 3 bases, leaving 16 bases between them. The origin of this receptor is a human donor with chronic lymphocytic leukemia. V and J are TRBV11-2 and TRBJ1-2; a possible D gene is TRBD1 (6 bases). The sample in question was PBMCs, obtained at disease progression, from a patient treated with ibrutinib. The CDR3 DNA follows: TGTGCCAGCAGCCCCACTGCGGGGGCGGACTATGGCTACACCTTC. Encoded protein: CASSPTAGADYGYTF.